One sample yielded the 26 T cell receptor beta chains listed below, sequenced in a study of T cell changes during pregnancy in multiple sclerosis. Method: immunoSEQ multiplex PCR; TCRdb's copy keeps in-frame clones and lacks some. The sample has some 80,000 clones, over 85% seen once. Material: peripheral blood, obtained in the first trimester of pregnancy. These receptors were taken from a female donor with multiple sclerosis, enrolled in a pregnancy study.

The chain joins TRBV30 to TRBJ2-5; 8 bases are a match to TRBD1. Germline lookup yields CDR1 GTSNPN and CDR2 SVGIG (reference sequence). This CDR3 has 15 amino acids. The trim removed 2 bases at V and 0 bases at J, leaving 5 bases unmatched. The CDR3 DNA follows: TGTGCCTGGAGTCCCCAGGGGGCCTACCAAGAGACCCAGTACTTC. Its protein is CAWSPQGAYQETQYF.

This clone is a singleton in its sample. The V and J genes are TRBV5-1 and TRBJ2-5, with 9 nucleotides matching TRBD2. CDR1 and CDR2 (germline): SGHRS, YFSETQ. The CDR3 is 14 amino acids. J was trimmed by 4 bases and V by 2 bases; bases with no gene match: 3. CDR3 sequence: CASSLGGGGETQYF. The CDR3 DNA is TGCGCCAGCAGCTTAGGCGGGGGGGGAGAGACCCAGTACTTC. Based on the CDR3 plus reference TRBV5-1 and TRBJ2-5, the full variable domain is KAGVTQTPRYLIKTRGQQVTLSCSPISGHRSVSWYQQTPGQGLQFLFEYFSETQRNKGNFPGRFSGRQFSNSRSEMNVSTLELGDSALYLCASSLGGGGETQYFGPGTRLLVL.

CDR3 DNA sequence: TGCGCCAGCAGCTCAGGACTAGCGGGAATTGACGAGCAGTACTTC. Encoded protein: CASSSGLAGIDEQYF. The V and J genes are TRBV5-1 and TRBJ2-7, with 12 bases matching TRBD2. The CDR3 is made up of 15 amino acids. The V segment lost 3 bases and the J segment 5 bases; nucleotides outside the gene matches: 6. Germline V gene lookup returns CDR1 SGHRS and CDR2 YFSETQ.

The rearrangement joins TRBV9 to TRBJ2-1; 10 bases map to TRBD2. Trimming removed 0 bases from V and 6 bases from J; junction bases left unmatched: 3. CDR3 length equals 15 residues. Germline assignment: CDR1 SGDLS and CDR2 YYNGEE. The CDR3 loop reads CASSVALAGINEQFF. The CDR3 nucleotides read TGTGCCAGCAGCGTAGCACTAGCGGGGATCAATGAGCAGTTCTTC.

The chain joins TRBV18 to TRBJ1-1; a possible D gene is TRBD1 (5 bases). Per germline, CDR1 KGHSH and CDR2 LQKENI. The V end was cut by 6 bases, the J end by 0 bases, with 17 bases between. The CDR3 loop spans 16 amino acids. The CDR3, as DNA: TGTGCCAGCTCGTCGGACATGTTAGCCATGAACACTGAAGCTTTCTTT. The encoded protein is CASSSDMLAMNTEAFF.

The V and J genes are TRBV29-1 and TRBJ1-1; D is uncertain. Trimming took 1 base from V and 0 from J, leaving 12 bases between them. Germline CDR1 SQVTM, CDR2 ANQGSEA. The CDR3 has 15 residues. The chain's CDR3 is CSVEVDSLLNTEAFF. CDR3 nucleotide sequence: TGCAGCGTTGAAGTGGACTCTCTCTTGAACACTGAAGCTTTCTTT.

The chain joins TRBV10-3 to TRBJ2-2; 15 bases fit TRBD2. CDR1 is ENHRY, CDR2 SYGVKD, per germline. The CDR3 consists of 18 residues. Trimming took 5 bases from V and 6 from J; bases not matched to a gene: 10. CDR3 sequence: CAISRTPGLAGGAGELFF. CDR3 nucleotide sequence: TGTGCCATCAGTCGCACTCCGGGACTAGCGGGAGGCGCCGGGGAGCTGTTTTTT.

The CDR3 region is CASSLVEPEQFF. CDR3 sequence (DNA): TGTGCCAGCAGCTTAGTGGAGCCTGAGCAGTTCTTC. The gene calls are TRBV7-9 and TRBJ2-1, with unresolved D. The CDR3 is 12 residues long. Germline CDR1 SEHNR, CDR2 FQNEAQ (reference sequence). Trimming stripped 1 base from V and 9 bases from J, with 7 bases between.

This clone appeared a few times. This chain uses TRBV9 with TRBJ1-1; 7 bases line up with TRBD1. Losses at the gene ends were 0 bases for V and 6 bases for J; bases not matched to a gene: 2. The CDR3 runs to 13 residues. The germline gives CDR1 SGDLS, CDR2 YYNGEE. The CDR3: CASSVGQGAEAFF. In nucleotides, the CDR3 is TGTGCCAGCAGCGTAGGGCAGGGGGCTGAAGCTTTCTTT.

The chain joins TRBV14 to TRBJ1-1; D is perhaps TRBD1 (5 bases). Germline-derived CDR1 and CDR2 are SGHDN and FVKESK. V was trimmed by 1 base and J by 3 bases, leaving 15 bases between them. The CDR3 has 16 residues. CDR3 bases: TGTGCCAGCAGCCAAGTTCGGTCGGGGACTTACACTGAAGCTTTCTTT. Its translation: CASSQVRSGTYTEAFF.

The DNA for the CDR3 is TGTGCCAGCAGAGCTAGCGGGAACACAGATACGCAGTATTTT. Translation: CASRASGNTDTQYF. This chain connects TRBV9 to TRBJ2-3, with 9 bases lining up with TRBD2. The J segment lost 2 bases and the V segment lost 5 bases, leaving 3 bases of the junction unmatched. This CDR3 is built from 14 residues. The germline gives CDR1 SGDLS, CDR2 YYNGEE.

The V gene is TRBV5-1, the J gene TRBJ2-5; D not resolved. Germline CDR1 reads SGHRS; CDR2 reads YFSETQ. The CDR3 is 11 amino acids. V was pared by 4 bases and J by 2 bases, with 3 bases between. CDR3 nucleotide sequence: TGCGCCAGCAGCGCGCAAGAGACCCAGTACTTC. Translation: CASSAQETQYF.

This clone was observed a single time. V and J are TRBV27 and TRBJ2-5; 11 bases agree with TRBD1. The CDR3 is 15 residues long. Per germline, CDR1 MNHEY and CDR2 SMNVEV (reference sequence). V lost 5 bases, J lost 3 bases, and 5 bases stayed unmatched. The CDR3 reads CASSTPGQGEETQYF. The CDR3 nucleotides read TGTGCCAGCAGTACGCCGGGACAGGGGGAAGAGACCCAGTACTTC.

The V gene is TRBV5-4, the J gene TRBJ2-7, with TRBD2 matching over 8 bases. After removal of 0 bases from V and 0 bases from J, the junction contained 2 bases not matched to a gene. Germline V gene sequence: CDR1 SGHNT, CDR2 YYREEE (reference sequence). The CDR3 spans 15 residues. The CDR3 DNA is TGTGCCAGCAGCTTGGAGCTAGCGGGCTCCTACGAGCAGTACTTC. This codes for CASSLELAGSYEQYF.

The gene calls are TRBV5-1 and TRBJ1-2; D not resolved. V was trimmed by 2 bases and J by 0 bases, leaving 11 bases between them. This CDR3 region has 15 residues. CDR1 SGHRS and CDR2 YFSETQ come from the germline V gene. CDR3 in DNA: TGCGCCAGCAGCTTAAGTTCAGTCGCTAACTATGGCTACACCTTC. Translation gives CASSLSSVANYGYTF.

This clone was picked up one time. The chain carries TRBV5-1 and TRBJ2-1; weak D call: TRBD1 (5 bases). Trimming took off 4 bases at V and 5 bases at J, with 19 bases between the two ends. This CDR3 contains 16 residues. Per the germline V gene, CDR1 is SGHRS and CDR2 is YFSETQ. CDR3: CASSPYGARANNEQFF. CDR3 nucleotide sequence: TGCGCCAGCAGCCCATATGGGGCCAGGGCCAACAATGAGCAGTTCTTC.

This CDR3 reads CASSPLGLAETDTQYF. The CDR3 DNA follows: TGTGCCAGTAGCCCTCTGGGACTAGCGGAGACAGATACGCAGTATTTT. The rearrangement links TRBV19 to TRBJ2-3, with TRBD2 identical over 11 bases. The V gene end was trimmed by 6 bases and the J gene end by 3 bases; junction bases not matched to a gene: 8. This CDR3 has 16 amino acids. CDR1 LNHDA and CDR2 SQIVND come from the germline V gene (reference sequence).

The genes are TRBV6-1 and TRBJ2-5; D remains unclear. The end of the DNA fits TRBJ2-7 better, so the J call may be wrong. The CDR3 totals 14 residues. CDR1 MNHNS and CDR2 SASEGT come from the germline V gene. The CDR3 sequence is CASSAQLWAYEQYF. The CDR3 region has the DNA TGTGCCAGCAGTGCCCAACTCTGGGCCTACGAGCAGTACTTC.

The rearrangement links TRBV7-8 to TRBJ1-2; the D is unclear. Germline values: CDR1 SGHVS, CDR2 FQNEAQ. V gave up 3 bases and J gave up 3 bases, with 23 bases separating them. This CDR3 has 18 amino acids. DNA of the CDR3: TGTGCCAGCAGCTTTTTCGTGAGGGCCCTGGATAAGGACTATGGCTACACCTTC. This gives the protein CASSFFVRALDKDYGYTF.

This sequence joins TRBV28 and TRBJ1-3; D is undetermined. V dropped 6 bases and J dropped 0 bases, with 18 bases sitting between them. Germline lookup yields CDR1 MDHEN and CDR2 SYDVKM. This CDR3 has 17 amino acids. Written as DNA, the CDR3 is TGTGCCAGCAGGGACGCGGCGGCGGAGGCCTCTGGAAACACCATATATTTT. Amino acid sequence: CASRDAAAEASGNTIYF.

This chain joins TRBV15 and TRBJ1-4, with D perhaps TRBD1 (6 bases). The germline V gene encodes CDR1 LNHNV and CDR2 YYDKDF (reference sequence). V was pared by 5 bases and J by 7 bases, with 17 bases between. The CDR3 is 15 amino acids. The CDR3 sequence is CATSHGGQGGEKLFF. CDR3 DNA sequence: TGTGCCACCAGCCACGGGGGGCAGGGAGGTGAAAAACTGTTTTTT.

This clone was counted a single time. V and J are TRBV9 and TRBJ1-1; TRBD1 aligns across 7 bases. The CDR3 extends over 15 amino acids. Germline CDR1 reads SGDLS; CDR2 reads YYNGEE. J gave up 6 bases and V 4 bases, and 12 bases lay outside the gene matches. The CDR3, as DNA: TGTGCCAGCAGCCCGAGACAGGGAGAGCTCGCTGAAGCTTTCTTT. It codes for CASSPRQGELAEAFF. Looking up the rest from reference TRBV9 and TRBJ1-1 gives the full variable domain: DSGVTQTPKHLITATGQRVTLRCSPRSGDLSVYWYQQSLDQGLQFLIQYYNGEERAKGNILERFSAQQFPDLHSELNLSSLELGDSALYFCASSPRQGELAEAFFGQGTRLTVV.

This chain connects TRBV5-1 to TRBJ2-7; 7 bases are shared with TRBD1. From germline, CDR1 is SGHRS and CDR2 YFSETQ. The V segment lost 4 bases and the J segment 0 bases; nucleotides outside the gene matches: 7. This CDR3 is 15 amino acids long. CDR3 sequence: CASSLGTVLSYEQYF. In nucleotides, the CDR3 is TGCGCCAGCAGCCTCGGGACAGTCCTCTCCTACGAGCAGTACTTC.

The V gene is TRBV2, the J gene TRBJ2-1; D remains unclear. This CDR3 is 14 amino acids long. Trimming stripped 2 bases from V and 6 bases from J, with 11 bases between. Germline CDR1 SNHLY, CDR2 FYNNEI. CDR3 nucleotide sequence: TGTGCCAGCAGTGAAATTGGGCCGATCAATGAGCAGTTCTTC. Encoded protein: CASSEIGPINEQFF.

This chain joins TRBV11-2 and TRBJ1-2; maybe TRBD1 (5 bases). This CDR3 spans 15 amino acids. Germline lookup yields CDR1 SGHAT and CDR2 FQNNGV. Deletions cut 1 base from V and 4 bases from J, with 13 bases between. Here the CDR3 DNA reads TGTGCCAGCAGCTTAGTGGGGCGGGGAAGCTATGGCTACACCTTC. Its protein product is CASSLVGRGSYGYTF.

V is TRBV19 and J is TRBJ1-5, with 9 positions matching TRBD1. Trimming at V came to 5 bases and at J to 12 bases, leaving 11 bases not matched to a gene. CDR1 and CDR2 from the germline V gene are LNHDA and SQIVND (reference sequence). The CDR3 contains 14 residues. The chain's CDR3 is CASSVKGQGVLQHF. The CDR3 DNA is TGTGCCAGTAGTGTCAAGGGACAGGGAGTTCTCCAGCATTTT. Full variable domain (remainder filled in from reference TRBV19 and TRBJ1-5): DGGITQSPKYLFRKEGQNVTLSCEQNLNHDAMYWYRQDPGQGLRLIYYSQIVNDFQKGDIAEGYSVSREKKESFPLTVTSAQKNPTAFYLCASSVKGQGVLQHFGDGTRLSIL.